This T cell receptor (beta chain) derives from a study of CD8 T cells in Susac syndrome. The CDR3 has 16 residues. Trimming pared 3 bases from V and 1 base from J, leaving 12 bases between. Germline V gene lookup returns CDR1 LGHDT and CDR2 YNNKEL (reference sequence). With random hexamers, about 0.5 to 1 ug RNA was reverse transcribed. One entry per CDR3 protein, called by TCRdb with MiXCR from the immunoSEQ multiplex PCR reads. This table has a few hundred thousand distinct CDR3 sequences, 95% appearing once. It was treatment-naive patients with stable or active relapsing-remitting disease who made up the multiple sclerosis controls.

The V gene is TRBV3-1, the J gene TRBJ2-2; D remains unclear. This TCR was sampled from a human donor with multiple sclerosis. The sequencing sample was made of CD4+ T cells from PBMCs. The CDR3 DNA follows: TGTGCCAGCAGCCACCCCCGGACGGAGAACACCGGGGAGCTGTTTTTT. This encodes CASSHPRTENTGELFF.